This T cell receptor (beta chain) was profiled in a study of T cell clonality in common variable immunodeficiency. Findings and caveats of the study: Common variable immunodeficiency TCR beta sequences reportedly had fewer deletions and N-nucleotide insertions. Repertoire-complication correlations in CVID were limited by patient heterogeneity.

The CDR3 is 16 residues long. J gave up 2 bases and V 6 bases, and 12 bases lay outside the gene matches. Germline V CDR1 and CDR2: SGHRS, YFSETQ. Reduced serum IgG, IgA and/or IgM plus specific antibody deficiency defined CVID. Patients and controls were mostly of Caucasian heritage. This clone was seen repeatedly, ten times or more. Its antigen is unidentified. The CDR3 goes on 3 residues after the read ends, and that part is filled in from the germline J gene. Only in-frame clones appear in the TCRdb table, and some are missing; sequencing was by immunoSEQ multiplex PCR. The table lists about 21,000 clones, with no singletons.

Sequencing input: peripheral blood mononuclear cells. The sequence came from a human donor with common variable immunodeficiency. The chain couples TRBV5-1 to TRBJ2-3; 7 bases are shared with TRBD2. The CDR3 bases that were read are TGCGCCAGCACCGTGTGGGGGGGACGGGCCACAGATACG. Its translation: CASTVWGGRATDT. In full, the CDR3 is CASTVWGGRATDTQYF.